These 21 T cell receptor beta chains came from one sample sequenced in a study of blood T cell repertoires in COVID-19. Some clones are missing from TCRdb's copy, which holds only in-frame ones; the method was immunoSEQ multiplex PCR. The data contain around 400,000 clones, over 80% of them singletons. The sample taken for sequencing was PBMCs or T cells enriched from blood (not recorded which). All receptors derive from a woman aged 45-65 years who had recovered from COVID-19.

The V call is TRBV6-4, the J call TRBJ1-1; TRBD1 agrees at 8 bases. This CDR3 contains 13 residues. The germline gives CDR1 MRHNA, CDR2 SNTAGT. The trim removed 5 bases at V and 5 bases at J, leaving 4 bases unmatched. For the CDR3, the DNA is TGTGCCAGCAGTCTTACAGGGGGGACTGAAGCTTTCTTT. Its translation is CASSLTGGTEAFF.

This clone was seen a handful of times. The J gene is TRBJ1-4, the V gene TRBV5-1; a weak D match, TRBD1 (6 bases). The CDR3 runs 16 residues. Trimming took off 4 bases at V and 2 bases at J, with 15 bases between the two ends. Germline values: CDR1 SGHRS, CDR2 YFSETQ. In DNA form, the CDR3 reads TGCGCCAGCAGCCCGGACGGGGGGCGGACTAATGAAAAACTGTTTTTT. This sequence encodes CASSPDGGRTNEKLFF.

This clone was counted only a few times. The chain combines TRBV11-3 with TRBJ1-1, with D maybe TRBD1 (5 bases). The CDR3 totals 14 residues. Germline V CDR1 and CDR2: SGHNT, YENEEA. The V and J ends lost 4 bases and 4 bases respectively, with 13 bases between them. The CDR3 nucleotides read TGTGCCAGCAGCTCAACGGGGGAGGTCACTGAAGCTTTCTTT. Encoded protein: CASSSTGEVTEAFF. Together with reference TRBV11-3 and TRBJ1-1, the CDR3 gives the full variable domain: EAGVVQSPRYKIIEKKQPVAFWCNPISGHNTLYWYLQNLGQGPELLIRYENEEAVDDSQLPKDRFSAERLKGVDSTLKIQPAELGDSAVYLCASSSTGEVTEAFFGQGTRLTVV.

CDR3 nucleotides: TGTGCCACCGACGGGGCTCGAGGGGGCCCTGGAAACACCATATATTTT. Its translation is CATDGARGGPGNTIYF. The chain couples TRBV3-1 (or the pseudogene TRBV3-2) to TRBJ1-3; 7 bases are shared with TRBD1. Germline V gene lookup returns CDR1 LGHDT and CDR2 YNNKEL (reference sequence). Trimming at V came to 10 bases and at J to 2 bases, leaving 14 bases not matched to a gene. The CDR3 loop spans 16 amino acids.

The chain combines TRBV15 with TRBJ2-2; 7 nucleotides agree with TRBD2. The CDR3 spans 14 residues. Per the germline V gene, CDR1 is LNHNV and CDR2 is YYDKDF (reference sequence). V was clipped by 10 bases and J by 1 base; unmatched bases: 6. For the CDR3, the DNA is TGTGCCAGTGGGGAGGGGCGGAACACCGGGGAGCTGTTTTTT. Amino acid sequence: CASGEGRNTGELFF.

This clone was counted a few times. This chain joins TRBV19 and TRBJ1-4, with 12 bases aligning to TRBD1. CDR3 size: 14 residues. CDR1 is LNHDA, CDR2 SQIVND, per germline (reference sequence). J gave up 10 bases and V 5 bases, and 5 bases lay outside the gene matches. In nucleotides, the CDR3 is TGTGCCAGTAGTCCCCGGGACAGGGGGCTAAAACTGTTTTTT. Protein sequence: CASSPRDRGLKLFF.

The rearrangement joins TRBV5-1 to TRBJ1-2, with TRBD1 as a possible D gene (6 bases). CDR1 and CDR2 from the germline V gene are SGHRS and YFSETQ. Trimming took off 0 bases at V and 1 base at J, with 10 bases between the two ends. The CDR3 is 15 residues long. CDR3 loop: CASSLGTANNYGYTF. The DNA of the CDR3 is TGCGCCAGCAGCTTGGGGACAGCGAATAACTATGGCTACACCTTC.

The chain employs TRBV10-2 and TRBJ2-1; 8 bases agree with TRBD2. With 6 bases clipped from V and 8 bases from J, the junction kept 9 bases outside the gene matches. This CDR3 region has 14 residues. From germline, CDR1 is WSHSY and CDR2 SAAADI. The CDR3 region has the DNA TGCGCCAGCAGCCCGAGCGGGAGAAGCGATGAGCAGTTCTTC. The encoded protein is CASSPSGRSDEQFF.

This sequence joins TRBV6-2 or TRBV6-3 and TRBJ1-5; D is ambiguous. Trimming took off 5 bases at V and 0 bases at J, with 8 bases between the two ends. CDR1 and CDR2 (germline): MNHEY, SVGEGT. The CDR3 is 14 residues long. The CDR3 reads CASSREFSNQPQHF. CDR3 nucleotide sequence: TGTGCCAGCAGTAGGGAGTTTAGCAATCAGCCCCAGCATTTT.

The chain employs TRBV9 and TRBJ1-1; 7 positions match TRBD1. The ends lost 0 bases at V and 4 bases at J; junction bases unmatched: 6. The CDR3 covers 15 residues. The germline V gene has CDR1 SGDLS and CDR2 YYNGEE. CDR3 region: CASSVGSGGTTEAFF. The CDR3 DNA follows: TGTGCCAGCAGCGTAGGATCAGGGGGGACCACTGAAGCTTTCTTT.

This chain links TRBV4-3 with TRBJ2-1; a weak D match, TRBD2 (5 bases). Germline V CDR1 and CDR2: LGHNA, YSLEER. Deletions cut 2 bases from V and 5 bases from J, with 19 bases between. The CDR3 totals 17 residues. The CDR3: CASSQRLSTTSNNEQFF. CDR3 nucleotide sequence: TGCGCCAGCAGCCAAAGACTCTCGACTACGAGCAACAATGAGCAGTTCTTC.

V gene TRBV30 combines with J gene TRBJ2-7; 12 bases align to TRBD2. Germline assignment: CDR1 GTSNPN and CDR2 SVGIG (reference sequence). V lost 7 bases, J lost 3 bases, and 10 bases stayed unmatched. The CDR3 is 15 amino acids. The CDR3 protein is CAFDLASGRVYEQYF. The CDR3 bases are TGTGCCTTCGACTTGGCTAGCGGGAGGGTCTACGAGCAGTACTTC.

This rearrangement joins TRBV5-1 to TRBJ1-1, with D hard to call. The length of the CDR3 is 14 residues. Trimming took 4 bases from V and 5 from J, leaving 15 bases between them. Germline assignment: CDR1 SGHRS and CDR2 YFSETQ. The CDR3 DNA reads as TGCGCCAGCAGCCCCCGGACTGAAGGGACTGAAGCTTTCTTT. Amino acids: CASSPRTEGTEAFF. The whole variable domain, filled in from reference TRBV5-1 and TRBJ1-1, reads KAGVTQTPRYLIKTRGQQVTLSCSPISGHRSVSWYQQTPGQGLQFLFEYFSETQRNKGNFPGRFSGRQFSNSRSEMNVSTLELGDSALYLCASSPRTEGTEAFFGQGTRLTVV.

With regard to this clone: This specimen includes other DNA sequences encoding the same CDR3. The chain combines TRBV7-2 with TRBJ1-2; weak D call: TRBD1 (5 bases). Looked up from germline, CDR1 is SGHTA and CDR2 is FQGNSA. Between the trimmed V and J ends, which lost 3 bases and 5 bases, there was a span of 10 bases. There are 13 residues in the CDR3. CDR3 bases: TGTGCCAGCAGCTTCGGGACTGATTATGGCTACACCTTC. This gives the protein CASSFGTDYGYTF. The variable domain in full, with the rest retrieved from reference TRBV7-2 and TRBJ1-2, is GAGVSQSPSNKVTEKGKDVELRCDPISGHTALYWYRQSLGQGLEFLIYFQGNSAPDKSGLPSDRFSAERTGGSVSTLTIQRTQQEDSAVYLCASSFGTDYGYTFGSGTRLTVV.

The genes are TRBV23-1 and TRBJ1-2; TRBD1 matches at 7 bases. TRBV23-1 is labeled an ORF, and its function is uncertain. The CDR3 is made up of 17 amino acids. Trimming at V came to 3 bases and at J to 4 bases, leaving 14 bases not matched to a gene. As DNA, the CDR3 is TGCGCCAGCAGTCAGAGAGGACAGGTTTGCCCTTTCTATGGCTACACCTTC. Residues: CASSQRGQVCPFYGYTF.

V is TRBV19 and J is TRBJ1-5; no definite D call. Germline V CDR1 and CDR2: LNHDA, SQIVND (reference sequence). Trimming took 3 bases from V and 6 from J, leaving 12 bases between them. CDR3 size: 14 residues. In nucleotides, the CDR3 is TGTGCCAGTAGTATTTCCTCCCCGGGTCAGCCCCAGCATTTT. Translating it yields CASSISSPGQPQHF.

This chain uses TRBV18 with TRBJ2-7; 7 positions agree with TRBD2. Germline V gives CDR1 KGHSH, CDR2 LQKENI. The CDR3 consists of 15 residues. V lost 3 bases and J lost 2; bases outside the gene matches: 7. DNA for the CDR3: TGTGCCAGCTCACCCGGCACGGGAGGACCCTACGAGCAGTACTTC. It specifies CASSPGTGGPYEQYF.

This chain uses TRBV10-1 with TRBJ1-5; 7 bases are a match to TRBD1. The CDR3 runs to 16 residues. CDR1 and CDR2 (germline): WNHNN, SYGVQD (reference sequence). V shed 0 bases and J 1 base; nucleotides not matched to a gene: 3. This chain's CDR3 is CASSESRGRSNQPQHF. The CDR3 bases are TGCGCCAGCAGTGAGTCAAGGGGGCGAAGCAATCAGCCCCAGCATTTT.

The V and J genes are TRBV7-6 and TRBJ2-3, with D possibly being TRBD1 (5 bases). Trimming removed 2 bases from V and 4 bases from J, with 7 bases in between. CDR3 length: 13 residues. CDR1 SGHVS and CDR2 FNYEAQ come from the germline V gene. CDR3 in amino acids: CASSLSGSDTQYF. The CDR3 coding sequence is TGTGCCAGCAGCTTATCAGGGTCAGATACGCAGTATTTT.

The chain's CDR3 is CASSRNRGTADEQFF. DNA of the CDR3: TGCGCCAGCAGCCGCAACAGGGGTACGGCGGATGAGCAGTTCTTC. The chain couples TRBV5-1 to TRBJ2-1, with 7 nucleotides matching TRBD1. V shed 4 bases and J 8 bases; nucleotides not matched to a gene: 12. Per the germline V gene, CDR1 is SGHRS and CDR2 is YFSETQ. The CDR3 loop spans 15 amino acids.

V and J are TRBV5-4 and TRBJ1-1; no reliable D call. V lost 6 bases and J lost 0, with 15 bases in between. The CDR3 length is 15 residues. Germline-derived CDR1 and CDR2 are SGHNT and YYREEE (reference sequence). CDR3 sequence: CASTTPGGMNTEAFF. CDR3 bases: TGTGCCAGCACCACCCCGGGAGGCATGAACACTGAAGCTTTCTTT.